The subject of this entry is one T cell receptor (beta chain). Its antigen is not identified. Regarding time point: pre-treatment sample, taken before nivolumab and TIL therapy. Tumor tissue came from excised metastases, mostly pleural nodules or supraclavicular lymph nodes. These data belong to a study of TIL therapy for anti-PD-1-resistant metastatic lung cancer. At the level of the study: Half of patients were current or former smokers. Median tumor mutation burden was under 1.6 mutations per megabase. Whole-study results and caveats: TIL cultures after expansion showed higher clonality and lower diversity than baseline tumor (median about 6% vs 30%). Many TIL product clones were absent from baseline tumor, suggesting clonal contraction.

V dropped 6 bases and J dropped 7; count of bases not matched to a gene: 13. The CDR3 sequence is 18 residues long. Germline CDR1 is SNHLY and CDR2 is FYNNEI. Sequencing used immunoSEQ v3. Generated by immunoSEQ multiplex PCR, the TCRdb table keeps only in-frame clones and is missing some. Of about 50,000 clones listed, 65% to 80% are singletons. This TCR was sampled from a person aged 25 to 80 with non-small cell lung cancer. The sequencing used tumor tissue, collected at baseline. This chain links TRBV2 with TRBJ2-1; 15 positions agree with TRBD2. CDR3 amino acids: CASRRILGGLAGGNEQFF. The CDR3 DNA sequence: TGTGCCAGCAGGCGTATTTTGGGGGGACTAGCGGGAGGTAATGAGCAGTTCTTC. The variable domain in full, with the rest retrieved from reference TRBV2 and TRBJ2-1, is EPEVTQTPSHQVTQMGQEVILRCVPISNHLYFYWYRQILGQKVEFLVSFYNNEISEKSEIFDDQFSVERPDGSNFTLKIRSTKLEDSAMYFCASRRILGGLAGGNEQFFGPGTRLTVL.